A single sample gave rise to the 3 T cell receptor beta chains below, sequenced in a study of response to subunit inactivated influenza vaccine. TCRdb processed the RT-PCR reads anew with MiXCR; each CDR3 protein has one entry. The sample includes over 150,000 distinct CDR3 sequences, around a tenth seen only once; the top ten take approximately 10%. This material consisted of non-naive T cells sorted from PBMCs, taken on the day of vaccination. These receptors came from a man aged 50 or older who received an inactivated influenza vaccine.

This clonotype has a handful of counts. J is TRBJ2-3 and V is TRBV10-3; 10 bases match TRBD2. V lost 4 bases, J lost 5 bases, and 0 bases stayed unmatched. Germline CDR1 and CDR2: ENHRY and SYGVKD. The CDR3 loop spans 13 amino acids. CDR3 bases: TGTGCCATCAGTGCTAGCGGGAGAGATACGCAGTATTTT. It codes for CAISASGRDTQYF.

This clonotype occurred a few times. This chain uses TRBV29-1 with TRBJ2-2; possibly TRBD1 for D (6 bases). V was cut by 2 bases and J by 1 base, with 14 bases left in between. The CDR3 totals 16 residues. Per the germline V gene, CDR1 is SQVTM and CDR2 is ANQGSEA. The CDR3 DNA follows: TGCAGCGTTGAAACCCGGGACACCCTGAACACCGGGGAGCTGTTTTTT. Amino acid sequence: CSVETRDTLNTGELFF.

The CDR3 sequence is CASSVEGLRQETQYF. For the CDR3, the DNA is TGTGCCAGCAGCGTGGAGGGGCTCCGCCAAGAGACCCAGTACTTC. The J gene is TRBJ2-5, the V gene TRBV9, with D maybe TRBD2 (6 bases). V was shortened by 2 bases and J by 1 base, with 12 bases between the two germline ends. CDR1 SGDLS and CDR2 YYNGEE come from the germline V gene. This CDR3 is 15 amino acids long.